Listed below are T cell receptor beta chains from one sample, sequenced in a study of vaccination effects on CD4 cells after COVID-19. For these receptors, no antigen is known. The assay was immunoSEQ multiplex PCR, and TCRdb's table has in-frame clones only and misses some. The sample consists of 40,000 to 50,000 clones, roughly two thirds of them appearing once. This specimen was CD4+ T cells from PBMCs cultured with HCoV-OC43 spike peptides, taken before COVID-19 vaccination. These receptors were collected from a human donor who received a COVID-19 vaccine. CDR3s leave out the opening cysteine and the closing phenylalanine or tryptophan. Fields, in order: V gene, J gene, CDR3 protein.

v_gene: TRBV5-1; j_gene: TRBJ1-2; CDR3aa: ASSLEDRGVPT
v_gene: TRBV5-6; j_gene: TRBJ1-1; CDR3aa: ASSLTPNTEAF
v_gene: TRBV9; j_gene: TRBJ2-7; CDR3aa: ASSVGQSVSYEQY
v_gene: TRBV18; j_gene: TRBJ2-7; CDR3aa: ASSSRTGPAYEQY
v_gene: TRBV5-5; j_gene: TRBJ1-4; CDR3aa: ASSQGGPNEKLF
v_gene: TRBV6-5; j_gene: TRBJ1-2; CDR3aa: ASIPEGEGNYGYT
v_gene: TRBV2; j_gene: TRBJ1-5; CDR3aa: ASSAEQGANQPQH
v_gene: TRBV19; j_gene: TRBJ1-5; CDR3aa: ASSGARGNQPQH
v_gene: TRBV3-1/TRBV3-2; j_gene: TRBJ2-3; CDR3aa: ASSLTAPPSGTDTQY
v_gene: TRBV18; j_gene: TRBJ2-3; CDR3aa: ASSPLGDTDTQY
v_gene: TRBV7-8; j_gene: TRBJ1-6; CDR3aa: ASSLARGQGATPLH
v_gene: TRBV29-1; j_gene: TRBJ1-4; CDR3aa: SVGIGQRNEKLF
v_gene: TRBV10-3; j_gene: TRBJ2-3; CDR3aa: AISLAGLAGGVTDTQY
v_gene: TRBV27; j_gene: TRBJ1-4; CDR3aa: ASSSARTGVNEKLF
v_gene: TRBV28; j_gene: TRBJ1-5; CDR3aa: ASSPLHYRDSNQPQH
v_gene: TRBV2; j_gene: TRBJ2-7; CDR3aa: ASSEAWAGAYEQY
v_gene: TRBV28; j_gene: TRBJ1-2; CDR3aa: ASIPGQENGYT
v_gene: TRBV3-1/TRBV3-2; j_gene: TRBJ2-3; CDR3aa: ASSQAGGADTQY
v_gene: TRBV5-1; j_gene: TRBJ2-2; CDR3aa: ASSLEALTGELF
v_gene: TRBV27; j_gene: TRBJ1-5; CDR3aa: ASRKGGWDQPQH
v_gene: TRBV18; j_gene: TRBJ1-4; CDR3aa: ASSPFSSGQGYEKLF
v_gene: TRBV5-1; j_gene: TRBJ1-6; CDR3aa: ASSLAGSSYNSPLH
v_gene: TRBV7-2; j_gene: TRBJ2-1; CDR3aa: ASSLDSGGRNEQF
v_gene: TRBV23-1; j_gene: TRBJ1-4; CDR3aa: ANKAQGPRRTNEKLF
v_gene: TRBV5-6; j_gene: TRBJ2-7; CDR3aa: ASTPGGGLPYEQY
v_gene: TRBV4-1; j_gene: TRBJ2-5; CDR3aa: ASSQDISGRVKTQY
v_gene: TRBV7-9; j_gene: TRBJ1-1; CDR3aa: ASSFTGGASWLPEAF
v_gene: TRBV5-4; j_gene: TRBJ1-3; CDR3aa: ASSLQGSLSGNTIY
v_gene: TRBV11-2; j_gene: TRBJ2-3; CDR3aa: ASSLSQGDTQY
v_gene: TRBV6-1; j_gene: TRBJ2-5; CDR3aa: ASSEGYRETQY
v_gene: TRBV30; j_gene: TRBJ1-1; CDR3aa: AWSLGTVREKAF
v_gene: TRBV28; j_gene: TRBJ2-7; CDR3aa: ASSRDRFYEQY
v_gene: TRBV6-4; j_gene: TRBJ1-2; CDR3aa: ASSGQQGARGYT
v_gene: TRBV5-6; j_gene: TRBJ2-2; CDR3aa: ASSPLGTGGYAGELF
v_gene: TRBV7-2; j_gene: TRBJ1-6; CDR3aa: ASSSDTNSPLH
v_gene: TRBV27; j_gene: TRBJ2-2; CDR3aa: ASSLRLGRNTGELF
v_gene: TRBV16; j_gene: TRBJ1-5; CDR3aa: ASSQRQGGRH